These 11 T cell receptor beta chains came from one sample sequenced in a study of T cell repertoires in aging, cancer and after chemotherapy. Amplification of TCR beta used genomic DNA extracted from peripheral blood. Rearranged V-D-J TRB sequences were amplified with a mixed TRB-A/B primer pool. TCRdb re-called the multiplex PCR reads with MiXCR, one entry per CDR3 protein. The sample holds roughly 2,300 distinct CDR3 sequences, 50% seen once. The sample consisted of blood. These receptors came from a human donor with a solid tumor.

The CDR3 is CASSRTGQLYNEQFF. The CDR3 nucleotides read TGCGCCAGCAGTCGAACGGGACAGCTTTACAATGAGCAGTTCTTC. The chain carries TRBV10-1 and TRBJ2-1; the match to TRBD1 covers 7 bases. The CDR3 loop spans 15 amino acids. Germline loops: CDR1 WNHNN, CDR2 SYGVQD (reference sequence). The ends lost 5 bases at V and 4 bases at J; junction bases unmatched: 8.

This clonotype was counted a few times. V usage is TRBV19 and J usage is TRBJ1-1; 10 bases are shared with TRBD1. The germline gives CDR1 LNHDA, CDR2 SQIVND (reference sequence). J gave up 5 bases and V 1 base, and 4 bases lay outside the gene matches. This CDR3 comprises 15 residues. DNA for the CDR3: TGTGCCAGTAGTATAGGGGACAGGGGTGTAACTGAAGCTTTCTTT. Its protein product is CASSIGDRGVTEAFF.

The chain links TRBV6-2 or TRBV6-3 to TRBJ1-1; possible D gene TRBD1, 5 bases. Between the trimmed V and J ends, which lost 5 bases and 5 bases, there was a span of 15 bases. There are 14 residues in the CDR3. Germline values: CDR1 MNHEY, CDR2 SVGEGT. The CDR3, as DNA: TGTGCCAGCAGTGATCCTGGACAATCGACTGAAGCTTTCTTT. Its protein product is CASSDPGQSTEAFF.

This clonotype showed up just a few times. The chain uses TRBV6-1 and TRBJ2-5; TRBD1 aligns across 8 bases. V gave up 5 bases and J gave up 6 bases; unmatched junction bases: 8. The CDR3 totals 14 residues. CDR1 is MNHNS, CDR2 SASEGT, per germline. CDR3 in amino acids: CASSYADREQTQYF. As DNA, the CDR3 is TGTGCCAGCAGTTATGCGGACAGGGAGCAGACCCAGTACTTC.

This clonotype was observed a few times. The chain uses TRBV19 and TRBJ1-5; D ambiguous. Germline values: CDR1 LNHDA, CDR2 SQIVND (reference sequence). V was cut by 3 bases and J by 6 bases, with 18 bases left in between. The CDR3 sequence is 16 residues long. As DNA, the CDR3 is TGTGCCAGTAGTATCCCCTACAGTGGTGCGCGTCAGCCCCAGCATTTT. Its protein product is CASSIPYSGARQPQHF.

The rearrangement links TRBV7-2 to TRBJ1-2; the match to TRBD1 covers 10 bases. Trimming took 0 bases from V and 5 from J; bases not matched to a gene: 3. The CDR3 covers 15 residues. Germline V CDR1 and CDR2: SGHTA, FQGNSA. CDR3 amino acids: CASSLATGGGYGYTF. The CDR3 DNA follows: TGTGCCAGCAGCTTAGCGACAGGGGGCGGGTATGGCTACACCTTC.

This clonotype showed up just once. The chain joins TRBV4-1 to TRBJ1-5, with D possibly TRBD1 on 5 matching bases. The CDR3 consists of 18 residues. Germline lookup yields CDR1 MGHRA and CDR2 YSYEKL. Trimming removed 0 bases at V and 0 bases at J, with 15 bases between. CDR3 DNA sequence: TGCGCCAGCAGCCAAGATCCGTACCGGACACTTAGCAATCAGCCCCAGCATTTT. It yields the protein CASSQDPYRTLSNQPQHF.

The chain carries TRBV27 and TRBJ1-4; D uncertain. CDR1 is MNHEY and CDR2 is SMNVEV in the germline V gene (reference sequence). V lost 7 bases, J lost 0 bases, and 12 bases lay in between. CDR3 length equals 15 residues. The CDR3 DNA reads TGTGCCAGCACACGAAGGCTCTCAACTAATGAAAAACTGTTTTTT. Its translation: CASTRRLSTNEKLFF.

CDR3 bases: TGTGCCAGCAGTTTGGGCCCCGGGACAGACTATGGCTACACCTTC. Its protein is CASSLGPGTDYGYTF. The V gene is TRBV27, the J gene TRBJ1-2, with 7 bases aligning to TRBD1. The CDR3 extends over 15 amino acids. In germline, CDR1 is MNHEY, CDR2 SMNVEV (reference sequence). After removal of 3 bases from V and 3 bases from J, the junction contained 7 bases not matched to a gene.

This clonotype was picked up one time. The chain uses TRBV12-3 or TRBV12-4 and TRBJ1-6; TRBD1 matches 7 bases. With 5 bases clipped from V and 10 bases from J, the junction kept 11 bases outside the gene matches. The CDR3 consists of 15 residues. The CDR3: CASSPLDRVGSPLHF. The DNA of the CDR3 is TGTGCCAGCAGTCCCCTCGACAGGGTGGGATCACCCCTCCACTTT.

In this sample, this clonotype turned up a few times. The V gene is TRBV11-1, the J gene TRBJ2-7; no firm D call. Looked up from germline, CDR1 is SGHAT and CDR2 is FQDESV (reference sequence). This CDR3 region has 13 residues. The ends were cut back, 4 bases at V and 2 bases at J, with 9 bases in the middle. Written as DNA, the CDR3 is TGTGCCAGCAGCTCCGACGGGCCCTACGAGCAGTACTTC. This gives the protein CASSSDGPYEQYF.